Listed here are 30 T cell receptor beta chains from one sample, sequenced in a study of blood T cells in healthy people across ages. Through a sample-barcoded 5' primer and a J-beta primer mix, a second PCR was run for roughly 7 to 11 cycles. TCRdb ran MiXCR on the 5' RACE reads and lists one entry per CDR3 protein. The repertoire has about a million distinct CDR3 sequences, about 44% of them found once; the top ten carry under 15%. The source material was blood. The receptors derive from a man aged 25 to 40 in good health.

Worth noting for this clonotype: Germline is not matched at one junction end, which may reflect a read error. The V and J genes are TRBV5-6 and TRBJ2-7; D not resolved. Germline V gene sequence: CDR1 SGHDT, CDR2 YYEEEE. There are 12 residues in the CDR3. The CDR3 DNA reads TGTGCCGGCAGCTACGGATCCTACGAGCAGTACTTC. Translating it yields CAGSYGSYEQYF.

This clonotype was counted between two and nine times. The chain couples TRBV7-2 to TRBJ2-3; the match to TRBD2 covers 7 bases. This CDR3 has 11 residues. In germline, CDR1 is SGHTA, CDR2 FQGNSA. With 3 bases clipped from V and 14 bases from J, the junction kept 5 bases outside the gene matches. The CDR3 loop is CASSLGGKTYF. CDR3 coding DNA: TGTGCCAGCAGCTTGGGGGGGAAAACGTATTTT.

This clonotype has only a few counts. A much larger clone differs by one base, so this may be a read error. V usage is TRBV6-1 and J usage is TRBJ2-3; 7 bases map to TRBD2. CDR3 length: 14 amino acids. The germline CDR1 and CDR2 sequences are MNHNS and SASEGT. The junction had 13 bases not matched to a gene; V was cut back by 7 bases and J by 9 bases. The CDR3 DNA follows: TGTGCCAGCACTCCGGGGACCGGCGGGGGAACGCAGTATTTT. This codes for CASTPGTGGGTQYF.

This chain joins TRBV20-1 and TRBJ2-3; possibly TRBD2 for D (5 bases). Trimming removed 5 bases at V and 1 base at J, with 13 bases between. This CDR3 has 14 amino acids. The V gene's germline CDR1 is DFQATT and CDR2 SNEGSKA (reference sequence). The CDR3 sequence is CSARARGGTDTQYF. The CDR3 nucleotides read TGCAGTGCTCGAGCACGGGGAGGCACAGATACGCAGTATTTT.

This chain joins TRBV11-3 and TRBJ2-3, with 9 nucleotides matching TRBD1. From germline, CDR1 is SGHNT and CDR2 YENEEA. This CDR3 has 20 residues. Trimming cost V 4 bases and J 6 bases; bases outside gene matches: 23. CDR3 loop: CASSSELWGASGTGTDTQYF. For the CDR3, the DNA is TGTGCCAGCAGCTCCGAACTTTGGGGGGCATCCGGGACAGGGACCGATACGCAGTATTTT.

V usage is TRBV7-9 and J usage is TRBJ2-2, with D possibly TRBD2 on 6 matching bases. V lost 2 bases, J lost 3 bases, and 13 bases lay in between. The CDR3 contains 16 residues. Germline V gene lookup returns CDR1 SEHNR and CDR2 FQNEAQ (reference sequence). CDR3 DNA: TGTGCCAGCAGCTTAACCGAGAGGGAGGACACCGGGGAGCTGTTTTTT. Its translation is CASSLTEREDTGELFF.

This sequence joins TRBV7-9 and TRBJ1-2; D is unresolved. The CDR3 is 16 amino acids. Trimming removed 1 base from V and 8 bases from J, with 20 bases in between. The germline gives CDR1 SEHNR, CDR2 FQNEAQ (reference sequence). Written as DNA, the CDR3 is TGTGCCAGCAGCTTAGTGGCTGGACTCACTCTGGGGGGCTACACCTTC. It is translated as CASSLVAGLTLGGYTF.

The gene calls are TRBV19 and TRBJ1-1, with D hard to call. The CDR3 contains 13 residues. V gave up 4 bases and J gave up 4 bases, with 10 bases separating them. CDR1 and CDR2 from the germline V gene are LNHDA and SQIVND (reference sequence). The CDR3 loop is CASSTTRSTEAFF. The CDR3 region has the DNA TGTGCCAGTAGTACTACCCGGAGCACTGAAGCTTTCTTT. Full variable domain (remainder filled in from reference TRBV19 and TRBJ1-1): DGGITQSPKYLFRKEGQNVTLSCEQNLNHDAMYWYRQDPGQGLRLIYYSQIVNDFQKGDIAEGYSVSREKKESFPLTVTSAQKNPTAFYLCASSTTRSTEAFFGQGTRLTVV.

The table lists this clonotype with a few counts. The chain joins TRBV7-2 to TRBJ2-7; TRBD1 is a possible D gene (6 bases). Looked up from germline, CDR1 is SGHTA and CDR2 is FQGNSA. V was trimmed by 4 bases and J by 3 bases, leaving 13 bases between them. CDR3 length: 14 residues. This chain's CDR3 is CASSSSQGIYEQYF. The CDR3, as DNA: TGTGCCAGCAGCTCATCACAGGGAATCTACGAGCAGTACTTC.

This chain connects TRBV7-9 to TRBJ2-1; maybe TRBD1 (6 bases). Germline CDR1 and CDR2: SEHNR and FQNEAQ (reference sequence). V shed 6 bases and J shed 9 bases, with 15 bases lying between them. The CDR3 runs 13 residues. DNA of the CDR3: TGTGCCAGCAGTTTATCAGGGGCTTTTGAGCAGTTCTTC. Protein sequence: CASSLSGAFEQFF.

This chain connects TRBV5-1 to TRBJ1-1; D gene uncertain. CDR3 length: 14 residues. Looked up from germline, CDR1 is SGHRS and CDR2 is YFSETQ. V lost 4 bases and J lost 1, with 11 bases in between. The CDR3 DNA reads TGCGCCAGCAGCGGGGTCCCAGGGAACACTGAAGCTTTCTTT. It translates to CASSGVPGNTEAFF.

To note about this clonotype: Its ends do not fully match the called genes, so a read error is possible. This chain connects TRBV4-1 to TRBJ2-5, with D tentatively TRBD1 (5 bases). The length of the CDR3 is 15 residues. Germline V gives CDR1 MGHRA, CDR2 YSYEKL. The CDR3 nucleotides read TGCGCCAGCAGCCCCCAGGGTCGACTGGAAGAGGCCCAGTACTTC. This codes for CASSPQGRLEEAQYF.

This clonotype was detected a few times. The V call is TRBV7-2, the J call TRBJ2-7; D unresolved. Trimming removed 7 bases from V and 0 bases from J, with 16 bases in between. The CDR3 runs 15 residues. Germline loops: CDR1 SGHTA, CDR2 FQGNSA. This CDR3 reads CASTKSRTGSYEQYF. CDR3 in DNA: TGTGCCAGCACCAAATCCCGGACGGGCTCCTACGAGCAGTACTTC.

The chain has TRBV6-2 or TRBV6-3 and TRBJ1-3, with D unresolved. This CDR3 contains 14 residues. Deletions cut 2 bases from V and 1 base from J, with 6 bases between. Per germline, CDR1 MNHEY and CDR2 SVGEGT. CDR3 loop: CASSYSGSGNTIYF. CDR3 DNA sequence: TGTGCCAGCAGTTACAGTGGATCTGGAAACACCATATATTTT.

In its sample, this clonotype was seen once. The chain recombines TRBV28 with TRBJ2-6; no reliable D call. The germline V gene encodes CDR1 MDHEN and CDR2 SYDVKM. This CDR3 is 15 amino acids long. Trimming shortened V by 6 bases and J by 2 bases, and 11 bases separated the two germline ends. In nucleotides, the CDR3 is TGTGCCAGCAGCGCCCCGGTCACTGGGGCCAACGTCCTGACTTTC. Translation gives CASSAPVTGANVLTF.

V and J are TRBV28 and TRBJ2-7; 7 positions match TRBD1. The germline CDR1 and CDR2 sequences are MDHEN and SYDVKM. CDR3 length equals 15 residues. V dropped 6 bases and J dropped 6; count of bases not matched to a gene: 14. This chain's CDR3 is CASSNRRQGGGEQYF. Here the CDR3 DNA reads TGTGCCAGCAGCAACCGAAGACAGGGTGGTGGCGAGCAGTACTTC.

This rearrangement joins TRBV12-3 or TRBV12-4 to TRBJ2-5; D remains ambiguous. The V end was cut by 0 bases, the J end by 5 bases, with 13 bases between. This CDR3 contains 15 residues. Written as DNA, the CDR3 is TGTGCCAGCAGTTTAGCCTGGACCAATGGGGAGACCCAGTACTTC. Its protein product is CASSLAWTNGETQYF.

This clonotype has more than one count but fewer than ten. The CDR3 DNA sequence: TGTGCCAGCAGCTCAAGCGGTCCGGTCTATGGCTACACCTTC. This gives the protein CASSSSGPVYGYTF. This chain links TRBV7-2 with TRBJ1-2; D is unclear. CDR3 length: 14 amino acids. V shed 4 bases and J shed 4 bases, with 13 bases lying between them. CDR1 and CDR2 (germline): SGHTA, FQGNSA. Drawing the rest from reference TRBV7-2 and TRBJ1-2, the complete variable domain is GAGVSQSPSNKVTEKGKDVELRCDPISGHTALYWYRQSLGQGLEFLIYFQGNSAPDKSGLPSDRFSAERTGGSVSTLTIQRTQQEDSAVYLCASSSSGPVYGYTFGSGTRLTVV.

The chain uses TRBV20-1 and TRBJ1-4; maybe TRBD1 (5 bases). The germline V gene has CDR1 DFQATT and CDR2 SNEGSKA (reference sequence). CDR3 length: 14 residues. The ends were cut back, 3 bases at V and 8 bases at J, with 16 bases in the middle. The CDR3 loop is CSASVDGAKEKLFF. DNA of the CDR3: TGCAGTGCTAGTGTGGACGGGGCGAAGGAAAAACTGTTTTTT.

The chain recombines TRBV28 with TRBJ2-7, with 8 bases that match TRBD2. V was clipped by 1 base and J by 4 bases; unmatched bases: 18. CDR1 is MDHEN and CDR2 is SYDVKM in the germline V gene. The CDR3 extends over 19 amino acids. CDR3 sequence reads: CASSLFGRGLGTRGYEQYF. The CDR3 region has the DNA TGTGCCAGCAGTTTATTCGGGAGGGGCTTAGGGACTCGAGGATACGAGCAGTACTTC.

The rearrangement joins TRBV6-1 to TRBJ1-5; possible D gene TRBD1, 5 bases. Germline CDR1 reads MNHNS; CDR2 reads SASEGT. This CDR3 region has 13 residues. The germline V and J ends were trimmed by 7 bases and 3 bases, with 10 bases remaining between them. CDR3 bases: TGTGCCAGCAAACAGGAGAACAATCAGCCCCAGCATTTT. Its protein product is CASKQENNQPQHF.

This clonotype was counted between two and nine times. This chain joins TRBV27 and TRBJ2-7; TRBD1 might be the D (6 bases). The germline V and J ends were trimmed by 5 bases and 1 base, with 12 bases remaining between them. The germline V gene has CDR1 MNHEY and CDR2 SMNVEV (reference sequence). CDR3 size: 14 residues. CDR3 bases: TGTGCCAGCAGTGGCAACAGGGATTCCTACGAGCAGTACTTC. Its translation: CASSGNRDSYEQYF.

This clonotype was observed at least ten times. The rearrangement links TRBV10-3 to TRBJ2-7; tentatively, D is TRBD2 (6 bases). V lost 2 bases and J lost 6, with 20 bases in between. Per the germline V gene, CDR1 is ENHRY and CDR2 is SYGVKD. CDR3 length equals 16 residues. The CDR3, as DNA: TGTGCCATCAGTGAGAGAAGGGCTAGCGAATCCGGCGAGCAGTACTTC. Translating gives CAISERRASESGEQYF.

This clonotype was counted only a few times. The J gene is TRBJ2-3, the V gene TRBV6-4, with 13 bases lining up with TRBD2. This CDR3 region has 15 residues. The trim removed 0 bases at V and 6 bases at J, leaving 0 bases unmatched. Per the germline V gene, CDR1 is MRHNA and CDR2 is SNTAGT. In DNA form, the CDR3 reads TGTGCCAGCAGTGACTCGACTAGCGGGGGGGATACGCAGTATTTT. Its protein product is CASSDSTSGGDTQYF.

This clonotype was recorded a few times. The rearrangement joins TRBV6-1 to TRBJ2-2; a weak D match, TRBD2 (5 bases). Germline CDR1 is MNHNS and CDR2 is SASEGT. V was pared by 6 bases and J by 0 bases, with 23 bases between. This CDR3 contains 19 residues. In nucleotides, the CDR3 is TGTGCCAGCAGCCGACAAACCGGGCCGGGATATTCGAACACCGGGGAGCTGTTTTTT. Translation gives CASSRQTGPGYSNTGELFF.

J is TRBJ2-7 and V is TRBV10-3, with 7 bases fitting TRBD1. V lost 0 bases and J lost 7; bases outside the gene matches: 6. The CDR3 sequence is 14 residues long. From germline, CDR1 is ENHRY and CDR2 SYGVKD. The CDR3 reads CAISESRTGGEQYF. The CDR3 DNA sequence: TGTGCCATCAGTGAGTCGAGGACAGGTGGGGAGCAGTACTTC.

V gene TRBV6-4 combines with J gene TRBJ2-1; 10 positions agree with TRBD2. The V gene end was trimmed by 2 bases and the J gene end by 3 bases; junction bases not matched to a gene: 4. Germline V gene data show CDR1 as MRHNA and CDR2 as SNTAGT. The CDR3 spans 16 residues. CDR3 nucleotide sequence: TGTGCCAGCAGTGACGAAGCGGGGGGGATCTACAATGAGCAGTTCTTC. Protein: CASSDEAGGIYNEQFF.

V and J are TRBV20-1 and TRBJ1-5, with D perhaps matching TRBD1 (5 bases). Trimming took 3 bases from V and 6 from J, leaving 15 bases between them. The CDR3 spans 14 residues. CDR1 is DFQATT and CDR2 is SNEGSKA in the germline V gene (reference sequence). The CDR3 DNA reads as TGCAGTGCTAGCCCGGGGGGTCCACGTCAGCCCCAGCATTTT. Its protein product is CSASPGGPRQPQHF.

The chain couples TRBV7-9 to TRBJ2-7; 7 bases line up with TRBD2. Matching the DNA end better, TRBJ2-5 makes the J call doubtful. Germline V gene sequence: CDR1 SEHNR, CDR2 FQNEAQ (reference sequence). The CDR3 contains 14 residues. CDR3 sequence reads: CASSLAGGTETQYF. In nucleotides, the CDR3 is TGTGCCAGCAGCTTAGCGGGGGGGACAGAGACCCAGTACTTC.

This rearrangement joins TRBV7-9 to TRBJ2-5; a weak D match, TRBD2 (6 bases). The J call may be wrong; the DNA end is better matched by TRBJ2-7. There are 14 residues in the CDR3. In germline, CDR1 is SEHNR, CDR2 FQNEAQ (reference sequence). The DNA for the CDR3 is TGTGCCAGCAGCCGGGACTTATTCCCCTACGAGCAGTACTTC. Translating gives CASSRDLFPYEQYF.